Below, 31 T cell receptor beta chains from the same sample are listed, as sequenced in a study of T cells in women clearing cervical HPV infection. Generated by immunoSEQ multiplex PCR, the TCRdb table keeps only in-frame clones and is missing some. The sample table sets out tens of thousands of clones. The source material was blood buffy coat. The receptors stem from a woman aged 18 to 69 with a cervical HPV16 infection that either progressed to CIN3+ or cleared (not recorded which).

Points on this clone: The read ends 3 residues shy of where the CDR3 ends; the end is completed using the germline J gene. The chain has TRBV19 and TRBJ2-2, with TRBD1 as a possible D gene (6 bases). V lost 5 bases and J lost 0, with 7 bases in between. Germline CDR1 reads LNHDA; CDR2 reads SQIVND (reference sequence). This CDR3 is 14 amino acids long. The CDR3 bases that were read are TGTGCCAGTAGTTGGACAGCGAACACCGGGGAG. This sequence encodes CASSWTANTGE. The CDR3 as a whole reads CASSWTANTGELFF.

Comment on this clone: Read sequence stops 3 residues before the CDR3 end, and the germline J gene provides the missing end. V and J are TRBV7-2 and TRBJ1-1; a weak D match, TRBD1 (6 bases). Germline CDR1 is SGHTA and CDR2 is FQGNSA. The CDR3 runs to 15 residues. CDR3 in amino acids: CASSPPTGSYNEAFF. Incomplete CDR3 DNA: TGTGCCAGCAGCCCGCCGACAGGTTCCTACAATGAG.

To note about this clone: From the germline J gene comes the end of the CDR3, since the read stops 3 residues before it. The J gene is TRBJ1-2, the V gene TRBV20-1, with TRBD1 as a possible D gene (6 bases). The CDR3 spans 14 residues. Trimming left V 0 bases short and J 0 bases short, with 8 bases between. The germline V gene has CDR1 DFQATT and CDR2 SNEGSKA (reference sequence). The CDR3 DNA, read in part, is TGCAGTGCTAGAGAGGGGGCAGCTAACTATGGC. It translates to CSAREGAANYG. The full CDR3 protein is CSAREGAANYGYTF.

On this clone: The read terminates 3 residues before the CDR3 end, so the remaining end is supplied by the germline J gene. The chain recombines TRBV25-1 with TRBJ2-5; 7 nucleotides match TRBD2. V lost 6 bases and J lost 0; bases outside the gene matches: 10. Looked up from germline, CDR1 is MGHDK and CDR2 is SYGVNS. The CDR3 runs to 16 residues. CDR3 sequence reads: CASRLAGVDYQETQYF. The sequenced part of the CDR3 DNA is TGTGCCAGCAGATTGGCGGGGGTGGACTACCAAGAGACC.

A remark on this clone: The read finishes 3 residues shy of the CDR3 end, and the germline J gene is used to complete it. The gene calls are TRBV4-1 and TRBJ2-3; D gene unclear. Trimming took 7 bases from V and 1 from J, leaving 9 bases between them. CDR3 size: 13 residues. Germline V CDR1 and CDR2: MGHRA, YSYEKL. Incomplete CDR3 DNA: TGCGCCAGCACCACTGTCGGCACAGATACG. Its translation is CASTTVGTDT. The CDR3 in its entirety is CASTTVGTDTQYF.

Worth noting for this clone: The read ends 3 residues early relative to the CDR3; the germline J gene fills the gap. V gene TRBV2 combines with J gene TRBJ2-3, with 9 bases lining up with TRBD1. Germline values: CDR1 SNHLY, CDR2 FYNNEI. The length of the CDR3 is 15 residues. With V trimmed by 2 bases and J by 4 bases, 4 bases remained unmatched. Partial CDR3 DNA: TGTGCCAGCAGTGAATTGGGACAGGGCTCAGATACG. The encoded protein is CASSELGQGSDT. The entire CDR3 sequence reads CASSELGQGSDTQYF.

A remark on this clone: The observed sequence ends 3 residues before the CDR3 terminus, with the missing tail filled in from the germline J gene. V and J are TRBV5-1 and TRBJ1-6; D remains unclear. V lost 0 bases and J 8 bases, leaving 6 bases between the germline ends. Germline V gene sequence: CDR1 SGHRS, CDR2 YFSETQ. The CDR3 length is 13 residues. The sequenced part of the CDR3 DNA is TGCGCCAGCAGCTTGGAACGGGATTCACCC. Its translation is CASSLERDSP. The full CDR3 sequence reads CASSLERDSPLHF.

Comment on this clone: With the read ending 3 residues before the CDR3 end, the germline J gene is used to fill in that end. This chain joins TRBV6-1 and TRBJ1-6, with a possible D match to TRBD1 (5 bases). Trimming removed 2 bases from V and 6 bases from J, with 11 bases in between. The CDR3 runs 15 residues. Germline V lookup: CDR1 MNHNS, CDR2 SASEGT. The CDR3 loop reads CASSEIQGPNSPLHF. The sequenced part of the CDR3 DNA is TGTGCCAGCAGTGAAATTCAGGGTCCTAATTCACCC.

For this clone: The DNA ends 3 residues before the CDR3 does, and the rest of the CDR3 is filled in from the germline J gene. This sample also contains other DNA sequences that code for the same CDR3. The chain combines TRBV19 with TRBJ2-3; 13 positions match TRBD2. Germline assignment: CDR1 LNHDA and CDR2 SQIVND (reference sequence). This CDR3 has 18 amino acids. Trimming cost V 0 bases and J 0 bases; bases outside gene matches: 3. This CDR3 is CASSIELAGGPSTDTQYF. The DNA read from the CDR3 is TGTGCCAGTAGTATAGAACTAGCGGGGGGGCCTAGCACAGATACG.

With regard to this clone: With the read ending 3 residues before the CDR3 end, the germline J gene is used to fill in that end. The chain has TRBV20-1 and TRBJ2-5, with D perhaps TRBD1 or TRBD2 (5 bases each). V lost 3 bases and J 4 bases, leaving 12 bases between the germline ends. The CDR3 is 13 residues long. Germline V gene sequence: CDR1 DFQATT, CDR2 SNEGSKA (reference sequence). The sequenced part of the CDR3 DNA is TGCAGTGCTAGTAGGGGAGCAGGAGAGACC. This codes for CSASRGAGET. The full CDR3 reads CSASRGAGETQYF.

In the case of this clone: Coverage ceases 3 residues before the CDR3 finishes, and the germline J gene fills in the end. This chain joins TRBV28 and TRBJ2-6, with D hard to call. V gave up 4 bases and J gave up 0 bases, with 10 bases separating them. Looked up from germline, CDR1 is MDHEN and CDR2 is SYDVKM. The CDR3 is made up of 16 amino acids. The DNA read from the CDR3 is TGTGCCAGCAGTTCCCCTGGCCGCTCTGGGGCCAACGTC. This gives the protein CASSSPGRSGANV. Given in full, the CDR3 is CASSSPGRSGANVLTF.

As concerns this clone: The read stops 3 residues short of the end of the CDR3; the missing end is completed from the germline J gene. The chain joins TRBV20-1 to TRBJ2-5; 9 bases match TRBD2. The ends lost 3 bases at V and 2 bases at J; junction bases unmatched: 10. The length of the CDR3 is 16 residues. CDR1 DFQATT and CDR2 SNEGSKA come from the germline V gene (reference sequence). The CDR3 sequence is CSARSRAGGRQETQYF. The CDR3 DNA, read in part, is TGCAGTGCTAGGTCCCGGGCGGGAGGGCGGCAAGAGACC.

Points on this clone: Read data end 3 residues before the CDR3 end; the end is taken from the germline J gene. The V call is TRBV6-2 or TRBV6-3, the J call TRBJ2-3; 11 positions match TRBD1. The V segment lost 4 bases and the J segment 2 bases; nucleotides outside the gene matches: 2. The V gene's germline CDR1 is MNHEY and CDR2 SVGEGT. The CDR3 sequence is 15 residues long. CDR3 DNA (partial): TGTGCCAGCAGTTTGGACAGGGGGCTCACAGATACG. Its translation: CASSLDRGLTDT. The whole CDR3 region reads CASSLDRGLTDTQYF.

About this clone itself: The read ends 3 residues shy of where the CDR3 ends; the end is completed using the germline J gene. This chain connects TRBV5-1 to TRBJ2-5; the D gene is possibly TRBD1 (6 bases). Trimming cost V 4 bases and J 3 bases, with 19 bases left between them. Germline CDR1 and CDR2: SGHRS and YFSETQ. The CDR3 length is 16 residues. The chain's CDR3 is CASSPGVRHGEETQYF. The CDR3 bases that were read are TGCGCCAGCAGCCCAGGGGTCAGGCATGGGGAAGAGACC.

In the case of this clone: The read ends 3 residues shy of where the CDR3 ends; the end is completed using the germline J gene. The genes are TRBV7-9 and TRBJ1-1, with a weak D call TRBD1 (6 bases). The CDR3 covers 13 residues. Germline lookup yields CDR1 SEHNR and CDR2 FQNEAQ (reference sequence). Incomplete CDR3 DNA: TGTGCCAGCAGCTTAGCCCGGACAGTCGGA. Protein sequence: CASSLARTVG. From start to end, the CDR3 is CASSLARTVGAFF. Complete variable domain (other parts from reference TRBV7-9 and TRBJ1-1): DTGVSQNPRHKITKRGQNVTFRCDPISEHNRLYWYRQTLGQGPEFLTYFQNEAQLEKSRLLSDRFSAERPKGSFSTLEIQRTEQGDSAMYLCASSLARTVGAFFGQGTRLTVV.

Concerning this clone itself: Read coverage stops 3 residues before the CDR3 terminus; the germline J gene supplies the remainder. V and J are TRBV7-2 and TRBJ1-5; no reliable D call. This CDR3 has 13 amino acids. V lost 2 bases, J lost 4 bases, and 6 bases lay in between. Germline CDR1 SGHTA, CDR2 FQGNSA. The CDR3 DNA, read in part, is TGTGCCAGCAGCTTATATCAGAATCAGCCC. Translating gives CASSLYQNQP. The entire CDR3 reads CASSLYQNQPQHF.

About this clone itself: Read coverage stops 3 residues before the CDR3 terminus; the germline J gene supplies the remainder. The genes are TRBV7-3 and TRBJ2-1, with TRBD2 matching over 9 bases. The CDR3 is made up of 15 amino acids. Germline values: CDR1 SGHTA, CDR2 FQGTGA. With V trimmed by 3 bases and J by 8 bases, 8 bases remained unmatched. The part of the CDR3 DNA that was read is TGTGCCAGCAGCTTGGGCGGGGGGGCAGGTGATGAG. It is translated as CASSLGGGAGDE. The full CDR3 sequence reads CASSLGGGAGDEQFF.

Comments on this clone: The read ends 3 residues early relative to the CDR3; the germline J gene fills the gap. The gene calls are TRBV15 and TRBJ1-1; 7 nucleotides agree with TRBD1. Germline V lookup: CDR1 LNHNV, CDR2 YYDKDF (reference sequence). The ends lost 5 bases at V and 2 bases at J; junction bases unmatched: 8. This CDR3 contains 15 residues. CDR3 sequence: CATSVLQGLNTEAFF. Partial CDR3 DNA: TGTGCCACCAGCGTGCTACAGGGGTTAAACACTGAA.

Comment on this clone: The observed sequence ends 3 residues before the CDR3 terminus, with the missing tail filled in from the germline J gene. The genes are TRBV19 and TRBJ2-1, with no clear D. Trimming removed 4 bases at V and 4 bases at J, with 5 bases between. The CDR3 has 12 amino acids. The germline V gene encodes CDR1 LNHDA and CDR2 SQIVND (reference sequence). The CDR3 DNA, read in part, is TGTGCCAGTAGTAAACGGTACAATGAG. It specifies CASSKRYNE. The full CDR3 is CASSKRYNEQFF.

To note about this clone: The CDR3 end is not reached by the read, which stops 3 residues before it; the germline J gene fills it in. The chain links TRBV20-1 to TRBJ2-6; a weak D match, TRBD1 (5 bases). CDR1 is DFQATT, CDR2 SNEGSKA, per germline (reference sequence). The germline V and J ends were trimmed by 5 bases and 2 bases, with 16 bases remaining between them. The CDR3 consists of 16 residues. The CDR3 reads CSAYTRQDTGANVLTF. The sequenced CDR3 bases are TGCAGTGCTTACACTCGTCAGGACACTGGGGCCAACGTC.

The part of the CDR3 DNA that was read is TGTGCCAGTAGATTAGGTGTTAGCGACACCGGGGAG. It specifies CASRLGVSDTGE. The full CDR3 protein reads CASRLGVSDTGELFF. V gene TRBV19 combines with J gene TRBJ2-2, with a possible D match to TRBD2 (5 bases). Read sequence stops 3 residues before the CDR3 end, and the germline J gene provides the missing end. V was pared by 6 bases and J by 3 bases, with 14 bases between. The CDR3 totals 15 residues. The germline V gene encodes CDR1 LNHDA and CDR2 SQIVND (reference sequence).

A remark on this clone: With the read ending 3 residues before the CDR3 end, the germline J gene is used to fill in that end. The chain joins TRBV30 to TRBJ1-4, with TRBD1 identical over 7 bases. Germline assignment: CDR1 GTSNPN and CDR2 SVGIG (reference sequence). This CDR3 is 18 amino acids long. The part of the CDR3 DNA that was read is TGTGCCTGGAGGGGGAGGACAGGCCTTAGCTCCTATAATTCACCA. Its protein is CAWRGRTGLSSYNSP. The full CDR3 reads CAWRGRTGLSSYNSPLFF.

Its frequency marks this clone as medium-sized. The CDR3 extends 3 residues past the end of the read, so its final part is completed from the germline J gene. The chain has TRBV7-6 and TRBJ1-6, with a tentative D call TRBD1 (6 bases). CDR1 SGHVS and CDR2 FNYEAQ come from the germline V gene. V lost 5 bases to trimming and J lost 7 bases, with 15 bases between them. The CDR3 is 15 amino acids. Partial CDR3 DNA: TGTGCCAGCAGCCTCCGCGGGGGCCAAAATTCACCC. Residues: CASSLRGGQNSP. The whole CDR3 region reads CASSLRGGQNSPLHF.

Details on this clone: The CDR3 end is not reached by the read, which stops 3 residues before it; the germline J gene fills it in. The sample carries other DNA sequences with the same CDR3. This chain connects TRBV19 to TRBJ2-2; 7 bases align to TRBD1. The CDR3 totals 15 residues. The ends lost 3 bases at V and 8 bases at J; junction bases unmatched: 9. Germline V gene data show CDR1 as LNHDA and CDR2 as SQIVND (reference sequence). Incomplete CDR3 DNA: TGTGCCAGTAGTATTAGAGGGGGCGGCACTGGGGAG. Translation gives CASSIRGGGTGE. The whole CDR3 protein is CASSIRGGGTGELFF.

Concerning this clone itself: Sequencing ends 3 residues short of the CDR3 end; the germline J gene provides the rest. The V gene is TRBV18, the J gene TRBJ1-4, with D perhaps matching TRBD1 (5 bases). The length of the CDR3 is 16 residues. CDR1 and CDR2 (germline): KGHSH, LQKENI. The part of the CDR3 DNA that was read is TGTGCCAGCTCAGGGGCTGGGGACTCTGGGGCCAACGTA. Protein sequence: CASSGAGDSGANV. The CDR3 as a whole reads CASSGAGDSGANVLFF.

As concerns this clone: The read finishes 3 residues shy of the CDR3 end, and the germline J gene is used to complete it. This chain connects TRBV10-2 to TRBJ1-4; TRBD1 is a possible D gene (5 bases). The CDR3 contains 12 residues. Trimming removed 8 bases from V and 6 bases from J, with 10 bases in between. Germline values: CDR1 WSHSY, CDR2 SAAADI. The chain's CDR3 is CASGGGHEKLFF. CDR3 DNA (partial): TGCGCCAGCGGGGGGGGACATGAAAAA.

In terms of frequency, this clone is medium-sized. Incomplete CDR3 DNA: TGTGCCAGCAGCCAAGATTCAGGGCCCAATGAG. Protein product: CASSQDSGPNE. The entire CDR3 sequence reads CASSQDSGPNEQFF. The J gene is TRBJ2-1, the V gene TRBV14; tentative D call: TRBD1 (5 bases). Read data end 3 residues before the CDR3 end; the end is taken from the germline J gene. Trimming cost V 0 bases and J 6 bases, with 9 bases left between them. Germline CDR1 reads SGHDN; CDR2 reads FVKESK. This CDR3 has 14 residues.

Regarding this clone: An end of the junction differs from the germline gene, which may be a read error. The read terminates 3 residues before the CDR3 end, so the remaining end is supplied by the germline J gene. Different DNA sequences within this sample yield the same CDR3. V gene TRBV30 combines with J gene TRBJ1-3; D is uncertain. Germline V gene data show CDR1 as GTSNPN and CDR2 as SVGIG (reference sequence). This CDR3 region has 16 residues. This CDR3 is CAWSGGSSQTGNTIYF. CDR3 DNA (partial): TGTGCCTGGAGTGGAGGATCAAGCCAGACTGGAAACACT.

On this clone itself: Read coverage stops 3 residues before the CDR3 terminus; the germline J gene supplies the remainder. The genes are TRBV20-1 and TRBJ2-2, with 12 positions matching TRBD2. Germline loops: CDR1 DFQATT, CDR2 SNEGSKA (reference sequence). The CDR3 sequence is 14 residues long. V shed 6 bases, J shed 7 bases, and the junction held 6 bases outside the gene matches. The CDR3 loop is CSAPSGGAVGELFF. The DNA read from the CDR3 is TGCAGTGCCCCTAGCGGGGGGGCTGTCGGGGAG.

CDR3 DNA (partial): TGTGCCCAAAAACAAGACTACAATGAG. Translating it yields CAQKQDYNE. The CDR3 in its entirety is CAQKQDYNEQFF. The V gene is TRBV30, the J gene TRBJ2-1; D is undetermined. The missing CDR3 end, 3 residues past where the read stops, is filled in from the germline J gene. Germline CDR1 GTSNPN, CDR2 SVGIG (reference sequence). The CDR3 has 12 amino acids. Trimming removed 8 bases from V and 3 bases from J, with 11 bases in between.

Note on this clone: The read ends 3 residues shy of where the CDR3 ends; the end is completed using the germline J gene. The V call is TRBV6-4, the J call TRBJ2-1; TRBD1 is a possible D gene (5 bases). Trimming removed 2 bases from V and 0 bases from J, with 8 bases in between. The CDR3 has 15 amino acids. Germline-derived CDR1 and CDR2 are MRHNA and SNTAGT. The CDR3 DNA, read in part, is TGTGCCAGCAGTGACAGGGGTAGCTCCTACAATGAG. This sequence encodes CASSDRGSSYNE. In full, the CDR3 is CASSDRGSSYNEQFF.